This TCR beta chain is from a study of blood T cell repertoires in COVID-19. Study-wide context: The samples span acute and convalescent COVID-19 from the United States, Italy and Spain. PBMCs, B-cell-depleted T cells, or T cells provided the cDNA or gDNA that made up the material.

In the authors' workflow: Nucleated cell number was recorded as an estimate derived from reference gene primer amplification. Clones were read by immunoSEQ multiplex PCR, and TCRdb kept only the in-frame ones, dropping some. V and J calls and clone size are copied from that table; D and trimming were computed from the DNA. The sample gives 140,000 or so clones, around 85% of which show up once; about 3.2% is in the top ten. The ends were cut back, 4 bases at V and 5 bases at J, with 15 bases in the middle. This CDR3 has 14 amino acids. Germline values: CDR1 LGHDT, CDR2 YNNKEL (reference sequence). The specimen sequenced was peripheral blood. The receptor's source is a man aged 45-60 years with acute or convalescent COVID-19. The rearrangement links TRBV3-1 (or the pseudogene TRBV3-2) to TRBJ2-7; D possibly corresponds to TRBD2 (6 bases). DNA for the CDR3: TGTGCCAGCAGCCCCCTTGGCGGGGTCGACGAGCAGTACTTC. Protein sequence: CASSPLGGVDEQYF.